What follows describes a single TCR beta chain. This record comes from a study of blood T cell repertoires in COVID-19. Study-level information: The United States, Italy and Spain supplied acute and convalescent COVID-19 samples. PBMCs, B-cell-depleted T cells, or T cells were the source of the cDNA or gDNA that made up the material.

Trimming at V came to 7 bases and at J to 6 bases, leaving 8 bases not matched to a gene. The CDR3 has 14 residues. The V gene's germline CDR1 is ENHRY and CDR2 SYGVKD. Authors' methods: How many nucleated cells were present was estimated from reference gene primer amplification. Profiled with immunoSEQ multiplex PCR; TCRdb holds only in-frame clones, not every one. D and trimming come from the DNA, and the V and J calls and clone size come from that table. The repertoire has about 310,000 clones, around 87% of them found once; the top ten carry around 7.8%. Specimen: peripheral blood. The V and J genes are TRBV10-3 and TRBJ1-2, with 10 bases matching TRBD1. The TCR originated in a woman aged 45-59 years who had recovered from COVID-19. CDR3 nucleotide sequence: TGTGCCATCAACTCCGGGACAGGGGCGGATGGCTACACCTTC. Protein product: CAINSGTGADGYTF.